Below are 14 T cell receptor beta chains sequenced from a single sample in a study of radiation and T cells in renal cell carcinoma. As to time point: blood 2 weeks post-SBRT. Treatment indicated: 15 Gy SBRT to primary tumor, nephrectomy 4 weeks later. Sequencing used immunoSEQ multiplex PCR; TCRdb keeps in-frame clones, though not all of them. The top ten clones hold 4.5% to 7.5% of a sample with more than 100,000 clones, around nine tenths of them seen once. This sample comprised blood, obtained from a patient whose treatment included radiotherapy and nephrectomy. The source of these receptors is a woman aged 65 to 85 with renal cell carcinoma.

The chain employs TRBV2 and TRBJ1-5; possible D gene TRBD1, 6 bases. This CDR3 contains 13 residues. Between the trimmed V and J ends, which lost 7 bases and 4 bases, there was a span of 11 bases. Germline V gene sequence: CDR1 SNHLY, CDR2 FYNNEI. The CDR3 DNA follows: TGTGCCAGCACTCTTACAGGGAATCAGCCCCAGCATTTT. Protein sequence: CASTLTGNQPQHF.

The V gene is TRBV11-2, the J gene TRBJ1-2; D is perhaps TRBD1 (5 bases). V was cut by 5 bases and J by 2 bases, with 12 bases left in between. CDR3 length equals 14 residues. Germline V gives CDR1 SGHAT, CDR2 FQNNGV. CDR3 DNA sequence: TGTGCCAGCAGCCCCGGGACGGCAAACTATGGCTACACCTTC. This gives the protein CASSPGTANYGYTF.

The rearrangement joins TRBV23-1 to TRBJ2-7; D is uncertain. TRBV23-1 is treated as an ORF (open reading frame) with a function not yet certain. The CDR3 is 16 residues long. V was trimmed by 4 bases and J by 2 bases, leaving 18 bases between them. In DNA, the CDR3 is TGCGCCAGCAGTCTCGAGAAAATCGGTGGGACCTACGAGCAGTACTTC. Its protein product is CASSLEKIGGTYEQYF.

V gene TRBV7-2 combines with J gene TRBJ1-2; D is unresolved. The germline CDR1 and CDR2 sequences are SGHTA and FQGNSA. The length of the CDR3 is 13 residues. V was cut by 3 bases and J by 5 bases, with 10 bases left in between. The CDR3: CASSFSAQYGYTF. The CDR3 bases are TGTGCCAGCAGCTTTTCGGCCCAATATGGCTACACCTTC.

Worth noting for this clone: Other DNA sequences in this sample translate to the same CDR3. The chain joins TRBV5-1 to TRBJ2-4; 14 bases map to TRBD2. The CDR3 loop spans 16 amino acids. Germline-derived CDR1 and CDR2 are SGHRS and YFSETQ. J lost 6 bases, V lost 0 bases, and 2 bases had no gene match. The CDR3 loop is CASSLGLAGGRNIQYF. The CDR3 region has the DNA TGCGCCAGCAGCTTGGGACTAGCGGGGGGGCGAAACATTCAGTACTTC. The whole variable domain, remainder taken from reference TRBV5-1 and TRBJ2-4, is KAGVTQTPRYLIKTRGQQVTLSCSPISGHRSVSWYQQTPGQGLQFLFEYFSETQRNKGNFPGRFSGRQFSNSRSEMNVSTLELGDSALYLCASSLGLAGGRNIQYFGAGTRLSVL.

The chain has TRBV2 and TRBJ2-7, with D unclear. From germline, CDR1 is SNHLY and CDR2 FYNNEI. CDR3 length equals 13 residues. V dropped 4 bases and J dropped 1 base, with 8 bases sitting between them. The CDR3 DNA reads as TGTGCCAGCAGTGCTGGAAGGTCCTACGAGCAGTACTTC. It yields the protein CASSAGRSYEQYF.

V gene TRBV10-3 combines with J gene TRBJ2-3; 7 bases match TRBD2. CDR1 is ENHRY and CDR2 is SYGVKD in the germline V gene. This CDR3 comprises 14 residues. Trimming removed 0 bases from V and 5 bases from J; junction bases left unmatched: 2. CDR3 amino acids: CAISESWGGDTQYF. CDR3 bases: TGTGCCATCAGTGAGTCCTGGGGGGGAGATACGCAGTATTTT.

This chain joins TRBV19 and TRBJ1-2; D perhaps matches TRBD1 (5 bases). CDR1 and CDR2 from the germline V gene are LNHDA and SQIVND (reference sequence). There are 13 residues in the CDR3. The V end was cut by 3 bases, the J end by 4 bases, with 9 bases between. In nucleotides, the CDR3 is TGTGCCAGTAGTATTGGGCAGGGCTATGGCTACACCTTC. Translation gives CASSIGQGYGYTF.

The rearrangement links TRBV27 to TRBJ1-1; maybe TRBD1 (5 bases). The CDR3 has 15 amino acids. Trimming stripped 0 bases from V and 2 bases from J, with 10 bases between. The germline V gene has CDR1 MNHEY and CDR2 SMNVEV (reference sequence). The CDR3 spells CASSLSGTVNTEAFF. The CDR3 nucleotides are TGTGCCAGCAGTTTATCCGGGACGGTAAACACTGAAGCTTTCTTT.

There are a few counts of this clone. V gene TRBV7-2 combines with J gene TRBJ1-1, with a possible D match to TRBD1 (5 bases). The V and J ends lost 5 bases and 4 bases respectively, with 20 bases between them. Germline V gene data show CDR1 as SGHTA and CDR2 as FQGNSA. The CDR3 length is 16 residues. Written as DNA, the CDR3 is TGTGCCAGCAGCCCACAGGCCGGCCAGGGAGCCACTGAAGCTTTCTTT. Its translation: CASSPQAGQGATEAFF. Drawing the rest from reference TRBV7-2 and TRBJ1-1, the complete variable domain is GAGVSQSPSNKVTEKGKDVELRCDPISGHTALYWYRQSLGQGLEFLIYFQGNSAPDKSGLPSDRFSAERTGGSVSTLTIQRTQQEDSAVYLCASSPQAGQGATEAFFGQGTRLTVV.

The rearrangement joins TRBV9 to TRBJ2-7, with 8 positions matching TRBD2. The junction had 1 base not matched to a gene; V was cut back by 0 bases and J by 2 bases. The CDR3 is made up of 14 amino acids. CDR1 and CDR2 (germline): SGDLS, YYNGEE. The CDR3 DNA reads TGTGCCAGCAGCGTAGGAGCGGGGGCCTACGAGCAGTACTTC. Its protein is CASSVGAGAYEQYF.

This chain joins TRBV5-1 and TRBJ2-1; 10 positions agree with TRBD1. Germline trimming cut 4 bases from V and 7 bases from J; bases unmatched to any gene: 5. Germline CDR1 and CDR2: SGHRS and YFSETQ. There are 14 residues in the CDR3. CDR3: CASSIWTGGNEQFF. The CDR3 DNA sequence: TGCGCCAGCAGCATTTGGACAGGGGGGAATGAGCAGTTCTTC.

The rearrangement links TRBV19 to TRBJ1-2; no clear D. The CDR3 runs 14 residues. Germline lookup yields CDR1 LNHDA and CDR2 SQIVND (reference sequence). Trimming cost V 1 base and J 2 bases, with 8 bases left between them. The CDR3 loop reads CASSIAAVNYGYTF. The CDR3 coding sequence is TGTGCCAGTAGTATAGCGGCAGTAAACTATGGCTACACCTTC.

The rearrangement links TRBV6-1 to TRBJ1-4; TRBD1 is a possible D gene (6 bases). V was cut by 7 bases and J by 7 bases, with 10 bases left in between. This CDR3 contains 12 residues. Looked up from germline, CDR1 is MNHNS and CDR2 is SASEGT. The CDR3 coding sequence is TGTGCCAGCAAAACAGGGCCTGAAAAACTGTTTTTT. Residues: CASKTGPEKLFF.